These 23 T cell receptor beta chains were all obtained from the same sample, sequenced in a study of shared clonotypes between healthy human individuals. Repertoires were generated with immunoSEQ multiplex PCR, while TCRdb's copy carries only in-frame clones and drops some. The table lists fewer than 650,000 clones, 76% of them singletons. Sequencing was done on a sample of PBMCs. The receptor source for this set is a woman in her thirties or forties in good health. Some clones in this sample may be carry-over from other donors' samples.

The chain is built from TRBV4-3 and TRBJ2-3; D may correspond to TRBD1 or TRBD2 (5 bases each). The V and J ends lost 0 bases and 9 bases respectively, with 16 bases between them. Germline lookup yields CDR1 LGHNA and CDR2 YSLEER. The CDR3 covers 15 residues. This chain's CDR3 is CASSQDAGRGVTQYF. For the CDR3, the DNA is TGCGCCAGCAGCCAAGACGCGGGTAGGGGCGTCACGCAGTATTTT.

The J gene is TRBJ2-7, the V gene TRBV28; 12 positions match TRBD1. V shed 7 bases, J shed 3 bases, and the junction held 7 bases outside the gene matches. This CDR3 has 15 residues. The germline gives CDR1 MDHEN, CDR2 SYDVKM. CDR3 DNA: TGTGCCAGCAAGTTTGGGACAGGGGGCCTCTACGAGCAGTACTTC. It encodes CASKFGTGGLYEQYF.

This chain connects TRBV11-3 to TRBJ2-1; D is perhaps TRBD1 (5 bases). Looked up from germline, CDR1 is SGHNT and CDR2 is YENEEA. Trimming shortened V by 5 bases and J by 1 base, and 15 bases separated the two germline ends. The CDR3 contains 16 residues. CDR3 sequence: CASSPGAGMSYNEQFF. CDR3 bases: TGTGCCAGCAGCCCTGGTGCAGGGATGTCCTACAATGAGCAGTTCTTC.

J is TRBJ2-7 and V is TRBV2; a possible D gene is TRBD1 (6 bases). CDR1 and CDR2 (germline): SNHLY, FYNNEI. V lost 4 bases and J lost 1, with 8 bases in between. CDR3 length equals 13 residues. The chain's CDR3 is CASSVDSSYEQYF. The CDR3 DNA follows: TGTGCCAGCAGTGTGGACAGTTCCTACGAGCAGTACTTC.

The chain combines TRBV19 with TRBJ1-1; TRBD1 matches 7 bases. The V segment lost 4 bases and the J segment 4 bases; nucleotides outside the gene matches: 6. CDR3 length equals 14 residues. Germline V gene data show CDR1 as LNHDA and CDR2 as SQIVND (reference sequence). CDR3 protein: CASSSQGVGTEAFF. CDR3 sequence (DNA): TGTGCCAGTAGTAGCCAGGGGGTGGGCACTGAAGCTTTCTTT.

For this clone: One end of the junction varies from germline; a read error may be responsible. The rearrangement joins TRBV30 to TRBJ1-1; TRBD1 matches 9 bases. The CDR3 is 13 residues long. Germline lookup yields CDR1 GTSNPN and CDR2 SVGIG (reference sequence). CDR3 amino acids: CACRTGDSSALRF. CDR3 DNA sequence: TGTGCCTGTCGGACAGGGGACTCGTCCGCGCTGCGATTT.

This clone was counted once. The gene calls are TRBV4-3 and TRBJ2-1; weak D call: TRBD1 (6 bases). The CDR3 is 14 amino acids. Trimming took off 4 bases at V and 9 bases at J, with 16 bases between the two ends. The germline V gene has CDR1 LGHNA and CDR2 YSLEER. CDR3 sequence reads: CASSPLGAWGEQFF. The DNA for the CDR3 is TGCGCCAGCAGCCCCTTGGGGGCCTGGGGTGAGCAGTTCTTC.

For this clone: At one boundary the junction diverges from the germline segment, which might be a read error. The chain couples TRBV2 to TRBJ2-5, with 10 nucleotides matching TRBD1. Germline V lookup: CDR1 SNHLY, CDR2 FYNNEI. This CDR3 is 15 amino acids long. The CDR3 DNA reads TGTGCCAGCAGCGGGGACAGGGGATACCAGGAGACCCAGTACTTC. Protein: CASSGDRGYQETQYF. Complete variable domain (other parts from reference TRBV2 and TRBJ2-5): EPEVTQTPSHQVTQMGQEVILRCVPISNHLYFYWYRQILGQKVEFLVSFYNNEISEKSEIFDDQFSVERPDGSNFTLKIRSTKLEDSAMYFCASSGDRGYQETQYFGPGTRLLVL.

The chain is built from TRBV6-6 and TRBJ1-1; D not resolved. V lost 6 bases and J 4 bases, leaving 18 bases between the germline ends. Germline V lookup: CDR1 MNHNY, CDR2 SVGAGI (reference sequence). The CDR3 consists of 15 residues. The CDR3 sequence: CASSPRGHRATEAFF. The CDR3 nucleotides are TGTGCCAGCAGCCCCCGAGGTCATAGGGCCACTGAAGCTTTCTTT.

This clone was counted a single time. The chain joins TRBV11-2 to TRBJ2-3; 9 bases match TRBD1. V trimming: 5 bases; J trimming: 5 bases; junction bases outside the gene matches: 5. CDR1 and CDR2 (germline): SGHAT, FQNNGV. This CDR3 region has 14 residues. CDR3: CASSQQGAGDTQYF. CDR3 in DNA: TGTGCCAGCAGCCAACAGGGGGCCGGAGATACGCAGTATTTT.

The genes are TRBV6-1 and TRBJ2-7, with 8 bases aligning to TRBD1. CDR1 is MNHNS and CDR2 is SASEGT in the germline V gene. With 5 bases clipped from V and 6 bases from J, the junction kept 6 bases outside the gene matches. The CDR3 is 13 amino acids. The DNA of the CDR3 is TGTGCCAGCAGTTGGACAGGGTTGATCGAGCAGTACTTC. Protein product: CASSWTGLIEQYF.

The J gene is TRBJ1-4, the V gene TRBV28; TRBD1 is a possible D gene (5 bases). Germline-derived CDR1 and CDR2 are MDHEN and SYDVKM. This CDR3 is 14 amino acids long. Deletions cut 2 bases from V and 5 bases from J, with 9 bases between. In DNA form, the CDR3 reads TGTGCCAGCAGTTTAAACAGGCGGAATGAAAAACTGTTTTTT. It is translated as CASSLNRRNEKLFF.

This clone was seen at least ten times. Other nucleotide sequences from this sample produce the same CDR3. J is TRBJ2-7 and V is TRBV5-1, with 12 bases identical to TRBD2. J gave up 4 bases and V 0 bases, and 2 bases lay outside the gene matches. CDR1 SGHRS and CDR2 YFSETQ come from the germline V gene. This CDR3 is 15 amino acids long. The CDR3 here is CASSLGLAGAYEQYF. The CDR3 nucleotides read TGCGCCAGCAGCTTGGGACTAGCGGGAGCTTACGAGCAGTACTTC.

The chain has TRBV6-1 and TRBJ2-2, with 9 bases lining up with TRBD2. Germline V gives CDR1 MNHNS, CDR2 SASEGT. V was clipped by 1 base and J by 7 bases; unmatched bases: 10. The CDR3 is 17 residues long. Here the CDR3 reads CASSEVGVSGGLGELFF. The CDR3 DNA follows: TGTGCCAGCAGTGAAGTAGGGGTTAGCGGGGGCCTCGGGGAGCTGTTTTTT.

This clone occurred once. This chain joins TRBV7-2 and TRBJ1-4, with D perhaps matching TRBD1 (6 bases). Looked up from germline, CDR1 is SGHTA and CDR2 is FQGNSA. The CDR3 length is 16 residues. V was trimmed by 2 bases and J by 0 bases, leaving 10 bases between them. The CDR3 region has the DNA TGTGCCAGCAGCTTACCAAGGGGGTCAACTAATGAAAAACTGTTTTTT. The encoded protein is CASSLPRGSTNEKLFF.

In regard to this clone: A read error may explain this, as a much larger clone is one base away. Other DNA sequences in the sample encode the same CDR3. Here the CDR3 reads CASSSQETQYF. The CDR3 DNA sequence: TGTGCCAGCAGCTCACAAGAGACCCAGTACTTC. The V call is TRBV7-2, the J call TRBJ2-5; no firm D call. The CDR3 extends over 11 amino acids. CDR1 SGHTA and CDR2 FQGNSA come from the germline V gene. V was shortened by 4 bases and J by 2 bases, with 2 bases between the two germline ends.

This clone was seen just once. The chain combines TRBV27 with TRBJ1-4; TRBD1 matches 8 bases. Looked up from germline, CDR1 is MNHEY and CDR2 is SMNVEV (reference sequence). This CDR3 has 15 amino acids. V trimming: 6 bases; J trimming: 7 bases; junction bases outside the gene matches: 10. The CDR3 sequence is CASREAQGVGEKLFF. The CDR3 DNA follows: TGTGCCAGCAGGGAAGCACAGGGGGTGGGTGAAAAACTGTTTTTT.

The gene calls are TRBV4-2 and TRBJ2-3; D is ambiguous. This CDR3 comprises 16 residues. Germline CDR1 reads LGHNA; CDR2 reads YNFKEQ. V gave up 1 base and J gave up 0 bases, with 11 bases separating them. CDR3: CASSQVASRSTDTQYF. The CDR3 nucleotides are TGTGCCAGCAGCCAAGTTGCAAGCAGGAGCACAGATACGCAGTATTTT.

Points on this clone: A read error may produce the germline difference seen at one junction end. CDR3 loop: CASSLGVSGVTYGQYF. The CDR3 DNA reads TGCGCCAGCAGCTTGGGAGTTAGCGGGGTAACCTACGGGCAGTACTTC. This chain joins TRBV5-1 and TRBJ2-7; 8 nucleotides match TRBD2. The CDR3 contains 16 residues. Germline assignment: CDR1 SGHRS and CDR2 YFSETQ.

The table lists this clone with many counts. Other DNA sequences within the sample encode an identical CDR3. The chain's CDR3 is CASSLSGGNTEAFF. Written as DNA, the CDR3 is TGTGCCAGCAGCTTATCTGGGGGGAACACTGAAGCTTTCTTT. The chain links TRBV7-9 to TRBJ1-1; D may be TRBD1 (5 bases). The germline CDR1 and CDR2 sequences are SEHNR and FQNEAQ (reference sequence). This CDR3 contains 14 residues. V lost 2 bases and J 1 base, leaving 8 bases between the germline ends. The variable domain in full, with the rest retrieved from reference TRBV7-9 and TRBJ1-1, is DTGVSQNPRHKITKRGQNVTFRCDPISEHNRLYWYRQTLGQGPEFLTYFQNEAQLEKSRLLSDRFSAERPKGSFSTLEIQRTEQGDSAMYLCASSLSGGNTEAFFGQGTRLTVV.

This chain joins TRBV28 and TRBJ2-5, with D unresolved. Trimming took 6 bases from V and 2 from J, leaving 7 bases between them. Germline CDR1 MDHEN, CDR2 SYDVKM. CDR3 size: 12 residues. The CDR3 sequence is CASRSAQETQYF. Written as DNA, the CDR3 is TGTGCCAGCAGAAGTGCACAAGAGACCCAGTACTTC.

The V and J genes are TRBV2 and TRBJ2-5, with 10 bases lining up with TRBD1. The CDR3 consists of 15 residues. The germline CDR1 and CDR2 sequences are SNHLY and FYNNEI. Trimming removed 5 bases from V and 5 bases from J; junction bases left unmatched: 8. Here the CDR3 reads CASSRGQGVGETQYF. The CDR3 DNA sequence: TGTGCCAGCAGTCGTGGACAGGGGGTGGGTGAGACCCAGTACTTC.

The chain couples TRBV10-3 to TRBJ1-3, with no clear D. V was clipped by 5 bases and J by 0 bases, with 8 bases between them. The CDR3 loop spans 14 amino acids. Germline CDR1 and CDR2: ENHRY and SYGVKD. In nucleotides, the CDR3 is TGTGCCATCAGTCCCACGGTCTCTGGAAACACCATATATTTT. This translates into CAISPTVSGNTIYF.